The clone carrying this T cell receptor beta chain was picked up a small number of times. The antigen is not known. The CDR3 runs to 14 residues. Germline V gene sequence: CDR1 SQVTM, CDR2 ANQGSEA. V gave up 6 bases and J gave up 2 bases; unmatched junction bases: 7. The data are from a study of CD8+ T cells in alopecia areata. Once RNA had been extracted, it was reverse transcribed into cDNA to act as the sequencing template. Using immunoSEQ multiplex PCR, the repertoire was profiled, and TCRdb retains in-frame clones only, with some absent. The sample carries about 160,000 clones, around 47% recorded once. Study results and caveats: Clarity of TCR sharing across patients fell short of that in mice, possibly HLA-related.

This sequence was found in a human donor with alopecia areata. The chain has TRBV29-1 and TRBJ1-2; 9 bases are shared with TRBD1. Sequenced sample: CD4+ T cells sorted from blood. DNA for the CDR3: TGCAGCGTAACCGGGACAGGGCGAAACTATGGCTACACCTTC. It codes for CSVTGTGRNYGYTF.